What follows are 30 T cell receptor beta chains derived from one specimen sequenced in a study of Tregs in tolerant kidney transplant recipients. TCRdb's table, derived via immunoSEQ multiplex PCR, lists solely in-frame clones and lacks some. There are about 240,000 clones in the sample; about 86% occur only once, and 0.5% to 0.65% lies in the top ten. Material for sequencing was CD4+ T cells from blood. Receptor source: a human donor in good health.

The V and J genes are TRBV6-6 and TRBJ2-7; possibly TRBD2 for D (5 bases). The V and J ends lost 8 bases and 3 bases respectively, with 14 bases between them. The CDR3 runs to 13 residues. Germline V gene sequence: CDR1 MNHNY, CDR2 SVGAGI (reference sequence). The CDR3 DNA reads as TGTGCCAGCTCATTACGGGGATTCTACGAGCAGTACTTC. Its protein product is CASSLRGFYEQYF.

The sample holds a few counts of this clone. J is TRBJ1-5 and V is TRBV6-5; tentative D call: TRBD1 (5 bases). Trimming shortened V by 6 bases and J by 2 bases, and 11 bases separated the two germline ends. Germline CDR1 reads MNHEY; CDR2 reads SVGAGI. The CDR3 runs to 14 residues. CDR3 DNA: TGTGCCAGCAGAGGGGTACGGGGCAATCAGCCCCAGCATTTT. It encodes CASRGVRGNQPQHF.

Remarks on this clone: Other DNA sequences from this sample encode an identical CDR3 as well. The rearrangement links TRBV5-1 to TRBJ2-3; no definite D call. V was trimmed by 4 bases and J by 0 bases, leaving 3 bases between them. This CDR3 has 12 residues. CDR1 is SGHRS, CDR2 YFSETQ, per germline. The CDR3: CASSISTDTQYF. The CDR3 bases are TGCGCCAGCAGCATAAGCACAGATACGCAGTATTTT.

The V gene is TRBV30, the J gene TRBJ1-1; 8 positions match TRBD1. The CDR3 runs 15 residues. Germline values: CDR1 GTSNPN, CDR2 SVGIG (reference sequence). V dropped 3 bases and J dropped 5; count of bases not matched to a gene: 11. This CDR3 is CAWSLTRTGFTEAFF. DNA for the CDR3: TGTGCCTGGAGCCTAACGCGGACAGGGTTTACTGAAGCTTTCTTT.

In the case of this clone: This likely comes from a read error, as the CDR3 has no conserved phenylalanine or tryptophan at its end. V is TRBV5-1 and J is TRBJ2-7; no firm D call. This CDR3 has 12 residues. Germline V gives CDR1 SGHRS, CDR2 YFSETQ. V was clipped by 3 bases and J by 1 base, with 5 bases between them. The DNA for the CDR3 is TGCGCCAGCAGCTCGCCGTCCTACGAGCAGTACCTC. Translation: CASSSPSYEQYL.

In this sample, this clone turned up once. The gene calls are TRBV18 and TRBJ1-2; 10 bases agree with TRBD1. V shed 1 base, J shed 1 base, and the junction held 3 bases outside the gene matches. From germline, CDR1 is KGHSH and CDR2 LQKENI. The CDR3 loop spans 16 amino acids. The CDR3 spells CASSPRGTGVNYGYTF. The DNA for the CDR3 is TGTGCCAGCTCACCACGTGGGACAGGGGTTAACTATGGCTACACCTTC.

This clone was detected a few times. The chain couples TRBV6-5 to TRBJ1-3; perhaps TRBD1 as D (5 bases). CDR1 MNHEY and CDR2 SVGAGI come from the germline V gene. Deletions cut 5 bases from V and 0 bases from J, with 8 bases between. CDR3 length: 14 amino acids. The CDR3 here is CASSRQSSGNTIYF. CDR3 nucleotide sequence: TGTGCCAGCAGTAGACAGAGCTCTGGAAACACCATATATTTT.

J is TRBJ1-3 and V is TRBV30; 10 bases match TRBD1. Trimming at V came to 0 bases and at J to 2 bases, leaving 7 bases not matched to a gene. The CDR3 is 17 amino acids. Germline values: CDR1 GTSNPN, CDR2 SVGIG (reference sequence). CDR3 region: CAWSVPGTGVTGNTIYF. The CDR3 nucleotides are TGTGCCTGGAGTGTACCAGGGACAGGGGTTACTGGAAACACCATATATTTT. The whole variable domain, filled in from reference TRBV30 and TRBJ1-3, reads SQTIHQWPATLVQPVGSPLSLECTVEGTSNPNLYWYRQAAGRGLQLLFYSVGIGQISSEVPQNLSASRPQDRQFILSSKKLLLSDSGFYLCAWSVPGTGVTGNTIYFGEGSWLTVV.

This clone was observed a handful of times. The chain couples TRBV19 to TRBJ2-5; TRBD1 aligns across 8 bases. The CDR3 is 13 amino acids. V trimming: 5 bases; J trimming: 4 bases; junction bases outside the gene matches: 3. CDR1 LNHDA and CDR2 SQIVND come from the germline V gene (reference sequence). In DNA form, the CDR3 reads TGTGCCAGTAGTCAACAGGGGGGAGAGACCCAGTACTTC. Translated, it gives CASSQQGGETQYF. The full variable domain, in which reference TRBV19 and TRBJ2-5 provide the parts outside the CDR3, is DGGITQSPKYLFRKEGQNVTLSCEQNLNHDAMYWYRQDPGQGLRLIYYSQIVNDFQKGDIAEGYSVSREKKESFPLTVTSAQKNPTAFYLCASSQQGGETQYFGPGTRLLVL.

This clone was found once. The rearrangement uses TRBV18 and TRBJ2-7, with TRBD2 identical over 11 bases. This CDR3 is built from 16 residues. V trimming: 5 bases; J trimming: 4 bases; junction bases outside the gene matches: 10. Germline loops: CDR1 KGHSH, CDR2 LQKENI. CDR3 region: CASSKSTSGSSYEQYF. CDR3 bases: TGTGCCAGCTCAAAATCCACTAGCGGGAGTTCTTACGAGCAGTACTTC.

The DNA for the CDR3 is TGTGCCATCAGTGAGTCGGTCAGGGGGCAACAGCCCCAGCATTTT. It is translated as CAISESVRGQQPQHF. V usage is TRBV10-3 and J usage is TRBJ1-5; 8 bases fit TRBD1. Germline values: CDR1 ENHRY, CDR2 SYGVKD. The length of the CDR3 is 15 residues. The junction had 5 bases not matched to a gene; V was cut back by 0 bases and J by 7 bases.

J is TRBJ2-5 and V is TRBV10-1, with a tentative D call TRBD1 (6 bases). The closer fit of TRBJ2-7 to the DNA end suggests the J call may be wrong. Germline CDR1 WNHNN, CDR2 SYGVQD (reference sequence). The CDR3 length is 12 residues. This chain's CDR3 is CASSGNRDEQYF. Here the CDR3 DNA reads TGCGCCAGCAGTGGGAACAGGGACGAGCAGTACTTC.

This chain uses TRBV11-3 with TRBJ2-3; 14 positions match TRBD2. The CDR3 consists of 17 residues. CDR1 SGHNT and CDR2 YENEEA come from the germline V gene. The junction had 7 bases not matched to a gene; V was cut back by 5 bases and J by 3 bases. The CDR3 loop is CASSPRGTSGSTDTQYF. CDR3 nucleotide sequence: TGTGCCAGCAGCCCTAGGGGGACTAGCGGGAGTACAGATACGCAGTATTTT. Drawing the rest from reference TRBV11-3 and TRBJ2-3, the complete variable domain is EAGVVQSPRYKIIEKKQPVAFWCNPISGHNTLYWYLQNLGQGPELLIRYENEEAVDDSQLPKDRFSAERLKGVDSTLKIQPAELGDSAVYLCASSPRGTSGSTDTQYFGPGTRLTVL.

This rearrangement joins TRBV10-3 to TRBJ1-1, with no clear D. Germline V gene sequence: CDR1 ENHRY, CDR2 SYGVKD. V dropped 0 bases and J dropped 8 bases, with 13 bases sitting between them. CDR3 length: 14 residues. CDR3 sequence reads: CAISESGGGTEAFF. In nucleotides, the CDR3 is TGTGCCATCAGTGAGTCGGGCGGTGGCACGGAAGCTTTCTTT.

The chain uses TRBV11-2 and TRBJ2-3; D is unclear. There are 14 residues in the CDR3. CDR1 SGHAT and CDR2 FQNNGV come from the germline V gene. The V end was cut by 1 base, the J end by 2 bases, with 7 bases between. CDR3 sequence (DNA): TGTGCCAGCAGCTTAGTTCTCCTCACAGATACGCAGTATTTT. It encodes CASSLVLLTDTQYF.

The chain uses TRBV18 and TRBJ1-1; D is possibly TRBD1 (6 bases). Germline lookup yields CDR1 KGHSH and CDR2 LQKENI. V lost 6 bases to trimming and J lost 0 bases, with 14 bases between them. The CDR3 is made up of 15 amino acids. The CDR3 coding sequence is TGTGCCAGCTCCTCACTACGGGACATGAACACTGAAGCTTTCTTT. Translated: CASSSLRDMNTEAFF.

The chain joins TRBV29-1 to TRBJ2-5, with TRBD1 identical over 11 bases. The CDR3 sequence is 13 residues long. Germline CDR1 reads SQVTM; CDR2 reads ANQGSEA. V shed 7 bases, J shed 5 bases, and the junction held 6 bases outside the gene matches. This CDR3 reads CSAGQGAEETQYF. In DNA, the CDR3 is TGCAGCGCAGGACAGGGGGCGGAGGAGACCCAGTACTTC.

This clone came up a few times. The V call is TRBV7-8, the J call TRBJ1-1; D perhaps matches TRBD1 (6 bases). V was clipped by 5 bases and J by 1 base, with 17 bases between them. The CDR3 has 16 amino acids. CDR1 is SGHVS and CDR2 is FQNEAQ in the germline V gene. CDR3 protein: CASSAVRGIPNTEAFF. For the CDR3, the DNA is TGTGCCAGCAGCGCTGTAAGGGGGATACCGAACACTGAAGCTTTCTTT.

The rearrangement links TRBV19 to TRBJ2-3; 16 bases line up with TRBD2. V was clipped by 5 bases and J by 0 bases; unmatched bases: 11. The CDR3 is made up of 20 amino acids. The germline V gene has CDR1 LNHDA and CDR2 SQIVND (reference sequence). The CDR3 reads CASSFSAGLAGGHSTDTQYF. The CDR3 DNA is TGTGCCAGTAGTTTCTCGGCGGGACTAGCGGGAGGGCACAGCACAGATACGCAGTATTTT.

The CDR3 DNA follows: TGTGCCAGCAGTCAGGGGCTCGAGCAGTACTTC. Its translation is CASSQGLEQYF. The genes are TRBV6-6 and TRBJ2-7; maybe TRBD1 (6 bases). CDR3 length equals 11 residues. V was trimmed by 5 bases and J by 6 bases, leaving 8 bases between them. Germline CDR1 and CDR2: MNHNY and SVGAGI (reference sequence).

As DNA, the CDR3 is TGCGCCAGCAGCTTGGGACCGCTGTACGAGCAGTACTTC. Protein sequence: CASSLGPLYEQYF. The chain uses TRBV5-1 and TRBJ2-7; the D is unclear. The CDR3 sequence is 13 residues long. Trimming shortened V by 0 bases and J by 4 bases, and 8 bases separated the two germline ends. Germline CDR1 reads SGHRS; CDR2 reads YFSETQ.

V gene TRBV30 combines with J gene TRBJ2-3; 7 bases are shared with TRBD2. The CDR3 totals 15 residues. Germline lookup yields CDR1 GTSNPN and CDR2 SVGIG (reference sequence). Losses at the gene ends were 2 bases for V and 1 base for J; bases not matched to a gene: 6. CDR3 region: CAWSSLADGTDTQYF. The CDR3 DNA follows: TGTGCCTGGAGTTCTCTAGCGGACGGCACAGATACGCAGTATTTT.

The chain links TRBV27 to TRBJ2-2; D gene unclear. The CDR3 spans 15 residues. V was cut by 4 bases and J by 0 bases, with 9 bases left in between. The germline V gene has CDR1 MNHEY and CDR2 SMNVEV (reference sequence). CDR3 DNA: TGTGCCAGCAGTTCAGCAGGAACGAACACCGGGGAGCTGTTTTTT. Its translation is CASSSAGTNTGELFF.

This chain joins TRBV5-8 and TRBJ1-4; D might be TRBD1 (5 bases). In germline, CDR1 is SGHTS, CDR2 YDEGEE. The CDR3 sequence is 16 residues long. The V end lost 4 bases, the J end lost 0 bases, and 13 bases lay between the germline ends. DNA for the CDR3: TGTGCCAGCAGCCCGAGGATGACAGCAACTAATGAAAAACTGTTTTTT. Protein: CASSPRMTATNEKLFF.

The CDR3, as DNA: TGTGCCAGCAGTTCCGGGACAGGGAACCAGCCCCAGCATTTT. Protein: CASSSGTGNQPQHF. This sequence joins TRBV2 and TRBJ1-5, with 9 nucleotides matching TRBD1. Germline V lookup: CDR1 SNHLY, CDR2 FYNNEI. The CDR3 covers 14 residues. With V trimmed by 5 bases and J by 7 bases, 6 bases remained unmatched.

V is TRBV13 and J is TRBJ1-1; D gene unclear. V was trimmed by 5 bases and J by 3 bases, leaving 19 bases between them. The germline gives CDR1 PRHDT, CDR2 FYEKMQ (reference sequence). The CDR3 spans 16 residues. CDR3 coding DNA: TGTGCCAGCAGCCCGCGCAGACTAGGGTCTGACACTGAAGCTTTCTTT. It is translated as CASSPRRLGSDTEAFF.

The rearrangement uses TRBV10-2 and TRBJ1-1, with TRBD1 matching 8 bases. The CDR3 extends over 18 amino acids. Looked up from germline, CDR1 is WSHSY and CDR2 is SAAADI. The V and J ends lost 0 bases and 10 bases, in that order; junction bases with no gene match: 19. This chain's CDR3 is CASSESIVRQGARGVAFF. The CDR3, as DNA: TGCGCCAGCAGTGAGTCGATTGTGCGGCAGGGGGCTAGGGGGGTAGCTTTCTTT.

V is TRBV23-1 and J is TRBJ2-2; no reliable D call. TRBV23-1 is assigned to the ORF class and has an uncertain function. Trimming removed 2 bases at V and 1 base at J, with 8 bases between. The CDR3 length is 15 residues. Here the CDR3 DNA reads TGCGCCAGCAGTCAAAGGCAGGAGAACACCGGGGAGCTGTTTTTT. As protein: CASSQRQENTGELFF.

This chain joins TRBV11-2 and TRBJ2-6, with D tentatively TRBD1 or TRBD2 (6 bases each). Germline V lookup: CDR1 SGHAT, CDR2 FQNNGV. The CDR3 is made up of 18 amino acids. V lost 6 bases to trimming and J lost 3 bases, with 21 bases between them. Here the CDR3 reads CASREGHQIPFGANVLTF. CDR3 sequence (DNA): TGTGCCAGCAGGGAGGGACACCAAATTCCCTTTGGGGCCAACGTCCTGACTTTC.

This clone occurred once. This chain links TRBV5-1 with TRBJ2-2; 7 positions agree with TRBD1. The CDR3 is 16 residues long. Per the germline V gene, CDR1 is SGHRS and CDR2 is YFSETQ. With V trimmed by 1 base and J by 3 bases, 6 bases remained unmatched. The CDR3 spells CASSLLGGAYTGELFF. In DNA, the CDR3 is TGCGCCAGCAGCTTGTTAGGGGGCGCTTACACCGGGGAGCTGTTTTTT.